This T cell receptor beta chain appears in the sequencing data of a study of spatial heterogeneity in lung cancer. Study results and caveats: Blood contained ubiquitous expanded tumor TCRs more at resection than at follow-up.

The germline V and J ends were trimmed by 3 bases and 5 bases, with 8 bases remaining between them. The CDR3 extends over 12 amino acids. The germline V gene has CDR1 LGHDT and CDR2 YNNKEL (reference sequence). Time point of the sample: sample taken at primary tumor resection. Tumor, nontumor lung or frozen PBMC supplied whole RNA, sequenced without sorting. A single record per CDR3 protein comes from TCRdb applying MiXCR to the 5' RACE reads. Of about 38,000 distinct CDR3 sequences listed, around 7.5% are singletons. This clonotype was detected only a few times. Antigen: not known. This sequence joins TRBV3-1 and TRBJ2-7, with D possibly matching TRBD1 (6 bases). This material consisted of PBMCs, taken at surgery. The sequence was obtained from a male donor with early-stage non-small cell lung cancer. The chain's CDR3 is CASSQAGDEQYF. CDR3 sequence (DNA): TGTGCCAGCAGCCAGGCAGGGGACGAGCAGTACTTC.